The 27 T cell receptor beta chains listed next were all sequenced from one sample in a study of OX40 agonist ivuxolimab in advanced cancers. Data came from immunoSEQ multiplex PCR; TCRdb stores just in-frame clones and leaves some out. The table records roughly 68,000 clones, roughly 89% of them present only once. The sequenced sample was CD4+ or CD8+ T cells sorted from blood, obtained in a trial of the OX40 agonist ivuxolimab. The origin of the receptors is an adult with an advanced solid tumor such as melanoma, head and neck, liver or kidney cancer.

The J gene is TRBJ2-7, the V gene TRBV19; D call uncertain. V was clipped by 3 bases and J by 3 bases, with 15 bases between them. The germline CDR1 and CDR2 sequences are LNHDA and SQIVND (reference sequence). This CDR3 spans 15 amino acids. The CDR3 sequence: CASSIGWSRYYEQYF. CDR3 DNA: TGTGCCAGTAGTATCGGATGGAGCAGATACTACGAGCAGTACTTC.

This sequence joins TRBV27 and TRBJ1-1, with D hard to call. Germline values: CDR1 MNHEY, CDR2 SMNVEV (reference sequence). The CDR3 has 15 amino acids. Trimming removed 2 bases from V and 1 base from J, with 11 bases in between. The CDR3 region has the DNA TGTGCCAGCAGTTTAAGCAGCTACCAGAACACTGAAGCTTTCTTT. Protein: CASSLSSYQNTEAFF.

CDR3 bases: TGTGCCAGAAGACTACGGCAGGACGTTGAAGAGCAGTACTTC. Translating gives CARRLRQDVEEQYF. The rearrangement uses TRBV19 and TRBJ2-7, with D tentatively TRBD2 (5 bases). The germline V gene has CDR1 LNHDA and CDR2 SQIVND (reference sequence). Between the trimmed V and J ends, which lost 9 bases and 7 bases, there was a span of 22 bases. CDR3 size: 14 residues.

The genes are TRBV6-5 and TRBJ1-1; D is undetermined. The CDR3 spans 14 residues. In germline, CDR1 is MNHEY, CDR2 SVGAGI. V was pared by 0 bases and J by 1 base, with 6 bases between. The CDR3 region has the DNA TGTGCCAGCAGTTACTCGAATGCGAACACTGAAGCTTTCTTT. Translating gives CASSYSNANTEAFF.

V usage is TRBV30 and J usage is TRBJ2-1; D unresolved. V lost 0 bases and J 6 bases, leaving 12 bases between the germline ends. CDR1 is GTSNPN and CDR2 is SVGIG in the germline V gene (reference sequence). This CDR3 has 14 residues. The CDR3 coding sequence is TGTGCCTGGAGTGTACTCTCGGGCGGCAATGAGCAGTTCTTC. Protein: CAWSVLSGGNEQFF.

The chain joins TRBV12-5 to TRBJ2-5, with 11 bases that match TRBD1. Germline V gives CDR1 LGHNT, CDR2 FRNRAP. This CDR3 comprises 15 residues. The ends lost 1 base at V and 5 bases at J; junction bases unmatched: 3. CDR3 amino acids: CASGLGTGGGETQYF. The DNA for the CDR3 is TGTGCTAGTGGTTTGGGGACAGGGGGCGGTGAGACCCAGTACTTC.

The rearrangement joins TRBV11-2 to TRBJ2-5, with D tentatively TRBD1 or TRBD2 (5 bases each). Per germline, CDR1 SGHAT and CDR2 FQNNGV. V lost 2 bases and J 4 bases, leaving 8 bases between the germline ends. The CDR3 totals 13 residues. The chain's CDR3 is CASSLSGRETQYF. In nucleotides, the CDR3 is TGTGCCAGCAGCTTATCAGGGAGAGAGACCCAGTACTTC.

The genes are TRBV5-4 and TRBJ1-2; no firm D call. V dropped 0 bases and J dropped 2 bases, with 11 bases sitting between them. Germline CDR1 reads SGHNT; CDR2 reads YYREEE (reference sequence). CDR3 size: 15 residues. CDR3 region: CASSLAAAKNYGYTF. CDR3 bases: TGTGCCAGCAGCTTGGCGGCAGCGAAGAACTATGGCTACACCTTC.

This chain links TRBV29-1 with TRBJ2-5, with D maybe TRBD1 (6 bases). The length of the CDR3 is 14 residues. With 3 bases removed from V and 5 bases from J, the gap between germline ends came to 16 bases. Per the germline V gene, CDR1 is SQVTM and CDR2 is ANQGSEA. The chain's CDR3 is CSVDGQSGRETQYF. The CDR3 nucleotides are TGCAGCGTTGACGGACAGTCAGGAAGGGAGACCCAGTACTTC.

This rearrangement joins TRBV6-1 to TRBJ1-2, with no clear D. From germline, CDR1 is MNHNS and CDR2 SASEGT. There are 13 residues in the CDR3. The germline V and J ends were trimmed by 2 bases and 1 base, with 5 bases remaining between them. The CDR3 is CASSERFNYGYTF. CDR3 bases: TGTGCCAGCAGTGAAAGGTTTAACTATGGCTACACCTTC.

This sequence joins TRBV6-1 and TRBJ2-1; TRBD1 agrees at 7 bases. Trimming cost V 10 bases and J 2 bases; bases outside gene matches: 8. Germline CDR1 and CDR2: MNHNS and SASEGT. The CDR3 length is 14 residues. The CDR3, as DNA: TGTGCCACCTGGACAGGTAGGACCTACAATGAGCAGTTCTTC. Encoded protein: CATWTGRTYNEQFF.

This sequence joins TRBV6-5 and TRBJ1-1; D is unresolved. Between the trimmed V and J ends, which lost 2 bases and 8 bases, there was a span of 15 bases. The CDR3 extends over 14 amino acids. CDR1 MNHEY and CDR2 SVGAGI come from the germline V gene. Here the CDR3 reads CASSYRDITLEAFF. Here the CDR3 DNA reads TGTGCCAGCAGTTACCGTGACATAACACTGGAAGCTTTCTTT.

The rearrangement joins TRBV28 to TRBJ1-5, with D unclear. Germline CDR1 MDHEN, CDR2 SYDVKM. The CDR3 length is 14 residues. V was clipped by 7 bases and J by 2 bases, with 12 bases between them. The CDR3 region is CASTRLVGNQPQHF. For the CDR3, the DNA is TGTGCCAGCACCCGATTGGTGGGCAATCAGCCCCAGCATTTT.

This clone showed up just once. The V and J genes are TRBV19 and TRBJ2-1; D gene unclear. This CDR3 region has 11 residues. The germline CDR1 and CDR2 sequences are LNHDA and SQIVND (reference sequence). V gave up 9 bases and J gave up 7 bases, with 10 bases separating them. This CDR3 reads CASQTLNEQFF. Here the CDR3 DNA reads TGTGCCAGCCAAACGTTGAATGAGCAGTTCTTC.

This clone was seen more than once but under ten times. Other nucleotide sequences from this sample produce the same CDR3. The chain combines TRBV6-6 with TRBJ1-4; 7 nucleotides match TRBD1. Unmatched junction bases numbered 3, after V lost 5 bases and J lost 6 bases. There are 13 residues in the CDR3. Germline V gene sequence: CDR1 MNHNY, CDR2 SVGAGI (reference sequence). The chain's CDR3 is CASSKTGYEKLFF. The CDR3, as DNA: TGTGCCAGCAGTAAGACAGGGTATGAAAAACTGTTTTTT.

This rearrangement joins TRBV6-5 to TRBJ2-3; D unclear. Germline CDR1 and CDR2: MNHEY and SVGAGI. The CDR3 is made up of 11 amino acids. The V and J ends lost 6 bases and 6 bases respectively, with 7 bases between them. The chain's CDR3 is CASRSADTQYF. CDR3 nucleotide sequence: TGTGCCAGCAGGTCCGCGGATACGCAGTATTTT.

The chain employs TRBV28 and TRBJ1-1; D gene ambiguous. Germline CDR1 reads MDHEN; CDR2 reads SYDVKM. CDR3 size: 13 residues. V was shortened by 8 bases and J by 6 bases, with 16 bases between the two germline ends. This CDR3 is CASRFVGIAEAFF. The CDR3 nucleotides read TGTGCCAGCCGGTTTGTTGGGATTGCTGAAGCTTTCTTT. Looking up the rest from reference TRBV28 and TRBJ1-1 gives the full variable domain: DVKVTQSSRYLVKRTGEKVFLECVQDMDHENMFWYRQDPGLGLRLIYFSYDVKMKEKGDIPEGYSVSREKKERFSLILESASTNQTSMYLCASRFVGIAEAFFGQGTRLTVV.

CDR3 DNA: TGCAGTGCTATCGAGCCCTACGAGCAGTACTTC. Its protein is CSAIEPYEQYF. This chain connects TRBV20-1 to TRBJ2-7; D unclear. Per the germline V gene, CDR1 is DFQATT and CDR2 is SNEGSKA (reference sequence). The V end was cut by 4 bases, the J end by 2 bases, with 6 bases between. The CDR3 is 11 amino acids.

This chain connects TRBV6-5 to TRBJ1-3; D possibly corresponds to TRBD1 (5 bases). This CDR3 comprises 13 residues. Germline-derived CDR1 and CDR2 are MNHEY and SVGAGI. The V end was cut by 6 bases, the J end by 1 base, with 7 bases between. CDR3 in DNA: TGTGCCAGCAGGGGACTTTCTGGAAACACCATATATTTT. This codes for CASRGLSGNTIYF.

This chain joins TRBV29-1 and TRBJ2-1; TRBD1 aligns across 7 bases. Germline loops: CDR1 SQVTM, CDR2 ANQGSEA. CDR3 length: 12 amino acids. Germline trimming cut 6 bases from V and 6 bases from J; bases unmatched to any gene: 5. CDR3 sequence: CSVRTGFNEQFF. DNA of the CDR3: TGCAGCGTCCGGACAGGCTTCAATGAGCAGTTCTTC.

This chain connects TRBV5-1 to TRBJ2-3; unclear D gene. Trimming pared 0 bases from V and 0 bases from J, leaving 11 bases between. CDR1 and CDR2 (germline): SGHRS, YFSETQ. The CDR3 runs 16 residues. The CDR3 reads CASSLVERLSTDTQYF. CDR3 nucleotide sequence: TGCGCCAGCAGCTTGGTGGAACGCCTTAGCACAGATACGCAGTATTTT.

This clone was recorded only once. The rearrangement joins TRBV5-6 to TRBJ2-2; 7 nucleotides agree with TRBD1. Germline V gene sequence: CDR1 SGHDT, CDR2 YYEEEE. V gave up 4 bases and J gave up 1 base; unmatched junction bases: 4. The CDR3 length is 15 residues. The CDR3, as DNA: TGTGCCAGCAGCAGACAGGGTCTGAACACCGGGGAGCTGTTTTTT. This gives the protein CASSRQGLNTGELFF.

This chain connects TRBV7-2 to TRBJ2-3, with TRBD2 as a possible D gene (7 bases). The CDR3 sequence is 15 residues long. Germline assignment: CDR1 SGHTA and CDR2 FQGNSA. The V end lost 2 bases, the J end lost 2 bases, and 11 bases lay between the germline ends. The CDR3 loop is CASSLIGGPTDTQYF. CDR3 DNA: TGTGCCAGCAGCTTAATCGGGGGGCCCACAGATACGCAGTATTTT.

The CDR3 reads CASSEGLGGDTQYF. CDR3 sequence (DNA): TGTGCCAGCAGTGAAGGACTCGGGGGGGATACGCAGTATTTT. The V gene is TRBV6-4, the J gene TRBJ2-3; 7 bases are a match to TRBD2. V gave up 3 bases and J gave up 6 bases; unmatched junction bases: 6. CDR1 is MRHNA and CDR2 is SNTAGT in the germline V gene. CDR3 length equals 14 residues.

The rearrangement joins TRBV18 to TRBJ1-1; no clear D gene. Trimming removed 4 bases at V and 1 base at J, with 4 bases between. Germline-derived CDR1 and CDR2 are KGHSH and LQKENI. CDR3 length: 12 amino acids. For the CDR3, the DNA is TGTGCCAGCTCACAGGGGAACACTGAAGCTTTCTTT. Its protein is CASSQGNTEAFF.

The V and J genes are TRBV10-3 and TRBJ2-1; 10 bases agree with TRBD1. The CDR3 totals 14 residues. The V segment lost 11 bases and the J segment 7 bases; nucleotides outside the gene matches: 11. Germline V gene data show CDR1 as ENHRY and CDR2 as SYGVKD. The CDR3 sequence is CASGPGQGTNEQFF. The CDR3 nucleotides are TGTGCCTCCGGACCGGGACAGGGGACGAATGAGCAGTTCTTC.

This clone was counted a few times. The chain links TRBV18 to TRBJ2-5, with TRBD1 as a possible D gene (8 bases). V lost 0 bases and J lost 2, with 16 bases in between. Germline V gene data show CDR1 as KGHSH and CDR2 as LQKENI. The CDR3 covers 17 residues. In nucleotides, the CDR3 is TGTGCCAGCTCACCACCGGGAGGGGACAGGCGTCAAGAGACCCAGTACTTC. Its translation: CASSPPGGDRRQETQYF.